This TCR beta chain is drawn from a study of cytomegalovirus exposure and HLA in healthy donors. Study results and limitations: CMV serostatus stood as the only immune exposure information on hand.

Germline lookup yields CDR1 SGHNT and CDR2 YYREEE (reference sequence). V lost 3 bases, J lost 3 bases, and 12 bases lay in between. The CDR3 totals 14 residues. This clone was counted a single time. What it binds is not known. With 60 Vbeta and 13 Jbeta primers, the PCR was carried out. The repertoire was sequenced with immunoSEQ multiplex PCR; TCRdb's copy has only in-frame clones and lacks some. The table lists 250,000 or so clones, around 90% of them singletons. The sequenced sample was PBMCs. This TCR came from a girl aged 2 to 10 in good health and CMV-seronegative. The chain links TRBV5-4 to TRBJ1-2; D perhaps matches TRBD1 (6 bases). CDR3 region: CASSWGHGHYGYTF. The CDR3 DNA is TGTGCCAGCAGCTGGGGACACGGACACTATGGCTACACCTTC.